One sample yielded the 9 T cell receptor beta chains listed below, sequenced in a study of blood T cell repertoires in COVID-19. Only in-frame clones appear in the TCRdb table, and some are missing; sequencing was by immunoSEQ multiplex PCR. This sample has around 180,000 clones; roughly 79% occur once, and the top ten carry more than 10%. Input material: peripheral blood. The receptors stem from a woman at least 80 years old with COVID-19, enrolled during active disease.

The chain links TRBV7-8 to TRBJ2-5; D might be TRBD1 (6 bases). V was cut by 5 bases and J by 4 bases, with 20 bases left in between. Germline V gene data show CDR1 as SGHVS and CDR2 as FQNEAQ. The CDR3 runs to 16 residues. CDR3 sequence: CASSPRTRKQGETQYF. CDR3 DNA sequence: TGTGCCAGCAGCCCCCGGACCAGGAAACAGGGAGAGACCCAGTACTTC.

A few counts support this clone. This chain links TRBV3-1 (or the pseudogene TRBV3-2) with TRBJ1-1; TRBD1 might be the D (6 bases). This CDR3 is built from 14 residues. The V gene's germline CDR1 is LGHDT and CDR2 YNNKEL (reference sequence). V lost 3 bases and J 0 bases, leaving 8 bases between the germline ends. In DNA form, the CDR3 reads TGTGCCAGCAGCCAGGGGACATTGAACACTGAAGCTTTCTTT. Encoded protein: CASSQGTLNTEAFF.

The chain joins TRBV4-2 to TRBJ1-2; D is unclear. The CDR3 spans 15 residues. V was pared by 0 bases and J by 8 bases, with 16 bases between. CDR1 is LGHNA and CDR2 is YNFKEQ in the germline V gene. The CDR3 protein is CASSQEGPTRRGYTF. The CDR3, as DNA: TGTGCCAGCAGCCAAGAGGGCCCTACGAGAAGGGGCTACACCTTC.

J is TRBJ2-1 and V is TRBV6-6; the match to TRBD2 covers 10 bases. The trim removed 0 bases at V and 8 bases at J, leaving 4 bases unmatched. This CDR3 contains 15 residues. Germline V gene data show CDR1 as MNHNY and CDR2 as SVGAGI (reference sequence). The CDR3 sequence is CASSYSASGRYEQFF. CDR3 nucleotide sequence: TGTGCCAGCAGTTACTCGGCTAGCGGGAGATATGAGCAGTTCTTC.

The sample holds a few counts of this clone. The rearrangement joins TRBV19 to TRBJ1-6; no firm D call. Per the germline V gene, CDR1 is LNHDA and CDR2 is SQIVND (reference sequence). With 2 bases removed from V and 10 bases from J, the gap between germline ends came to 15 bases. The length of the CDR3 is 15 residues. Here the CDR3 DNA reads TGTGCCAGTAGTATATGGCCCCCGACTGGCTCACCCCTCCACTTT. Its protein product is CASSIWPPTGSPLHF.

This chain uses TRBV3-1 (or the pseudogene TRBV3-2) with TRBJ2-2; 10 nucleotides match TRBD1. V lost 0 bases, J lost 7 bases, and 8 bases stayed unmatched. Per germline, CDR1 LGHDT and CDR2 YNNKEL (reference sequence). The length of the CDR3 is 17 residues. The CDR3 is CASSQDTRQGAVGELFF. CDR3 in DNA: TGTGCCAGCAGCCAAGACACTCGACAGGGGGCGGTCGGGGAGCTGTTTTTT.

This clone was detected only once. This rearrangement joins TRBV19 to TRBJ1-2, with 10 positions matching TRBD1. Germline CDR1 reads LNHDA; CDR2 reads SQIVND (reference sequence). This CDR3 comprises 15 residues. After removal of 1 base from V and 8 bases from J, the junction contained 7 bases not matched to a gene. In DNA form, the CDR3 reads TGTGCCAGTAGTATAGCCGCGGGACAGGGGACGGGCTACACCTTC. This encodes CASSIAAGQGTGYTF. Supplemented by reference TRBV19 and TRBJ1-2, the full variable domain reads DGGITQSPKYLFRKEGQNVTLSCEQNLNHDAMYWYRQDPGQGLRLIYYSQIVNDFQKGDIAEGYSVSREKKESFPLTVTSAQKNPTAFYLCASSIAAGQGTGYTFGSGTRLTVV.

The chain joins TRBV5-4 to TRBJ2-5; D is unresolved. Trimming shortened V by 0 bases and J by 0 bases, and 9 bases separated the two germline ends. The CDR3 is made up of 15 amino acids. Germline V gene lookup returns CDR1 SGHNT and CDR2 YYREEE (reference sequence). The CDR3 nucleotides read TGTGCCAGCAGCTTGGTTTCCGGGTACCAAGAGACCCAGTACTTC. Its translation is CASSLVSGYQETQYF.

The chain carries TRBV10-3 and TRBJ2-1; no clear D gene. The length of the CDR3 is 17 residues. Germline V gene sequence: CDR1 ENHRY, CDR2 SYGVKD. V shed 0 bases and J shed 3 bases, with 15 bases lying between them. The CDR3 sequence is CAISESKWHRYYNEQFF. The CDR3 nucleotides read TGTGCCATCAGTGAGTCGAAGTGGCACCGATACTACAATGAGCAGTTCTTC.